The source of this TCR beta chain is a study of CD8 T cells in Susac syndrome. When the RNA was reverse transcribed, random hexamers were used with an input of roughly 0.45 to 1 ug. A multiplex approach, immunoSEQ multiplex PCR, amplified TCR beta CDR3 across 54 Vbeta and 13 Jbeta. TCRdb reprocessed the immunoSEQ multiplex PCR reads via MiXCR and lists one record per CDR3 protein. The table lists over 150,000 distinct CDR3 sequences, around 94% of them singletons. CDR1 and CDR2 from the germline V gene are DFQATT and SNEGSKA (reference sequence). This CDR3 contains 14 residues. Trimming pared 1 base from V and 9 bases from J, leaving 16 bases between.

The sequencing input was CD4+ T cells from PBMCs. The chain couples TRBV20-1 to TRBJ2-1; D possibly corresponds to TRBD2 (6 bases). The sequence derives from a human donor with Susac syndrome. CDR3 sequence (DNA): TGCAGTGCTAGAGTACCGGCGGGAAGCATTGAGCAGTTCTTC. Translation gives CSARVPAGSIEQFF.